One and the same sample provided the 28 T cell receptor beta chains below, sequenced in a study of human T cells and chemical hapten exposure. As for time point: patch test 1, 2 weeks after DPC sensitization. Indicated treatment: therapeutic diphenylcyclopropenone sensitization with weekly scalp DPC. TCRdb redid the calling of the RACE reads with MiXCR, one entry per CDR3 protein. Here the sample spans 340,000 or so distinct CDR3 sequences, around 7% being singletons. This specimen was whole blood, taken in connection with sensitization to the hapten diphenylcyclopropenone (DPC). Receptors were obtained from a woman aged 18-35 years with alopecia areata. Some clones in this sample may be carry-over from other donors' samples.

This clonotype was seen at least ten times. DNA of the CDR3: TGCGCCAGCAGTGAGAAGAGCCCCCTCTATAATTCACCCCTCCACTTT. This codes for CASSEKSPLYNSPLHF. The chain joins TRBV10-2 to TRBJ1-6; D not certain. This CDR3 has 16 residues. Trimming stripped 2 bases from V and 3 bases from J, with 11 bases between. CDR1 is WSHSY, CDR2 SAAADI, per germline.

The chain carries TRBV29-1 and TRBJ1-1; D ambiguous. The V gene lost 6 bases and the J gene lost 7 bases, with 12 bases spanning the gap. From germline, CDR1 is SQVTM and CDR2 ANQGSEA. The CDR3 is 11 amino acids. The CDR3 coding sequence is TGCAGCGTGAAGGGCCTGCTTGAAGCTTTCTTT. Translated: CSVKGLLEAFF.

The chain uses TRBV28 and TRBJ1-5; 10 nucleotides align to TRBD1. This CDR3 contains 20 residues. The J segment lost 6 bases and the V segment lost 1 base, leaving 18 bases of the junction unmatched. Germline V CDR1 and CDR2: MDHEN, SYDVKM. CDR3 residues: CASSLSNHWEEDRGVQPQHF. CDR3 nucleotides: TGTGCCAGCAGTTTATCCAACCACTGGGAGGAGGACAGGGGGGTTCAGCCCCAGCATTTT.

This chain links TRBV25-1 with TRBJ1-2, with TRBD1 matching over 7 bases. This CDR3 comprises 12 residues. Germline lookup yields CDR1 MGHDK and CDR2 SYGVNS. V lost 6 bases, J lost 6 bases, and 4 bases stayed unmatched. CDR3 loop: CASRDRVDGYTF. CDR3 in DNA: TGTGCCAGCAGAGACAGGGTGGATGGCTACACCTTC.

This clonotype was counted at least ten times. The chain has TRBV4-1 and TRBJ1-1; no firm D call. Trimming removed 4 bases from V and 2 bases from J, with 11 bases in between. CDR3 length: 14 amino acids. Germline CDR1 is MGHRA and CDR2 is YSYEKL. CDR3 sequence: CASSLRRFNTEAFF. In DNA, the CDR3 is TGCGCCAGCAGCCTCCGGCGATTTAACACTGAAGCTTTCTTT.

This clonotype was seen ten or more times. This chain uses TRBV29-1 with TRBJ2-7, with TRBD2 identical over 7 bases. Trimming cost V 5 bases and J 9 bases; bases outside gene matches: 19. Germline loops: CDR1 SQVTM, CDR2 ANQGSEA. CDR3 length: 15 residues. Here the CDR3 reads CSVTFGGDGPRGQYF. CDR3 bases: TGCAGCGTTACGTTTGGGGGGGACGGCCCAAGAGGGCAGTACTTC.

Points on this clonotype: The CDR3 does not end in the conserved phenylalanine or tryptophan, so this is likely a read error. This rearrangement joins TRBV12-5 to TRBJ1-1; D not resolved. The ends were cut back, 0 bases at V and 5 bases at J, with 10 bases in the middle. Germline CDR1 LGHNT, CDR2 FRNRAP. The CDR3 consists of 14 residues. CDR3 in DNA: TGTGCTAGTGGTTTGGTGTCGTATCGAACTGAAGCTTTCCTT. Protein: CASGLVSYRTEAFL.

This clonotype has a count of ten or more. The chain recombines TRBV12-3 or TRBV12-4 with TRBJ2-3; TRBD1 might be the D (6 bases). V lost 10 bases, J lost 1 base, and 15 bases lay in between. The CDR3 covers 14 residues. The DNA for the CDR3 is TGTGCCACGAGGGACCGGACAGGCACAGATACGCAGTATTTT. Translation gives CATRDRTGTDTQYF.

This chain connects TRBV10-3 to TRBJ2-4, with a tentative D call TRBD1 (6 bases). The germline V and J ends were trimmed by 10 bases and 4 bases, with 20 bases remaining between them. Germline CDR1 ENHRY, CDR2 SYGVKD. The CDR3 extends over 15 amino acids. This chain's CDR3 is CATYDPGTQKNIQYF. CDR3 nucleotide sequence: TGTGCCACCTATGATCCCGGGACACAAAAAAACATTCAGTACTTC.

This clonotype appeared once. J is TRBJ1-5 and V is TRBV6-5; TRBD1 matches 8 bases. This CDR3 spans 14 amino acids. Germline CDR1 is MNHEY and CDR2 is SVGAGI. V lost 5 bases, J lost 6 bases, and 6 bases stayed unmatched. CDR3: CASSRDRNTQPQHF. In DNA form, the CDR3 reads TGTGCCAGCAGTCGGGACAGGAATACTCAGCCCCAGCATTTT.

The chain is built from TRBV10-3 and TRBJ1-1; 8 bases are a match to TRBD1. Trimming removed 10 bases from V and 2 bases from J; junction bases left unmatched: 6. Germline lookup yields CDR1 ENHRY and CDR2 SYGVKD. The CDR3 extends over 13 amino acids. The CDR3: CATGQGLNTEAFF. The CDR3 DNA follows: TGTGCCACTGGACAGGGATTAAACACTGAAGCTTTCTTT.

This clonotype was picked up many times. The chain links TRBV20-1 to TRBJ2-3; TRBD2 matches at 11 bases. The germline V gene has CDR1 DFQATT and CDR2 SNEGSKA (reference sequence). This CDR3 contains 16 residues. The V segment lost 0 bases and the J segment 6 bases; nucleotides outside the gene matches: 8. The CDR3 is CSARDLKASGGDTQYF. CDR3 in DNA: TGCAGTGCTAGAGATCTAAAAGCTAGCGGGGGGGATACGCAGTATTTT.

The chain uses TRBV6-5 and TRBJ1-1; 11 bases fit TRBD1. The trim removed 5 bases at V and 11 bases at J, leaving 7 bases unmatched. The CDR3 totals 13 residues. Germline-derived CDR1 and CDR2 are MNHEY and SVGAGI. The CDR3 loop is CASSKRTGGEAFF. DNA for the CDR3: TGTGCCAGCAGTAAGCGGACAGGGGGCGAGGCTTTCTTT.

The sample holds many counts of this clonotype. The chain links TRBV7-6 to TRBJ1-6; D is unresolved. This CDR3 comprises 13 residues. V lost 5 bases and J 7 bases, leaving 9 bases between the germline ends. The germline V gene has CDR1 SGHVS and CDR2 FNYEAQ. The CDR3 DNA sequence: TGTGCCAGCAGCCCCGCTTACAATTCACCCCTCCACTTT. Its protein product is CASSPAYNSPLHF.

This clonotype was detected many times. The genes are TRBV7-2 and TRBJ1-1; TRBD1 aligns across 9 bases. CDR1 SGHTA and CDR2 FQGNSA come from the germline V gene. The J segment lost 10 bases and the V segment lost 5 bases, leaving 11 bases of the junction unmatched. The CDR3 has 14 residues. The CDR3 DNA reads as TGTGCCAGCAGCCGTTACGGACAGGGGATGAGAGCTTTCTTT. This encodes CASSRYGQGMRAFF.

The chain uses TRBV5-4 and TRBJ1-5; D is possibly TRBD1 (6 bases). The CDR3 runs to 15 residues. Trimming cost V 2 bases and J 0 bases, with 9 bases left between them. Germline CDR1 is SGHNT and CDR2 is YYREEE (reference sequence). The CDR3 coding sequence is TGTGCCAGCAGCTTCGGGGGCAATAGCAATCAGCCCCAGCATTTT. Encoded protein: CASSFGGNSNQPQHF.

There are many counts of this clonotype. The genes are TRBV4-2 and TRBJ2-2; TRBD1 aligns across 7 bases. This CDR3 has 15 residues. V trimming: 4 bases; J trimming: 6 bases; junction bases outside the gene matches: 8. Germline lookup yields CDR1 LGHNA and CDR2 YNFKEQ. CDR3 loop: CASSLRQGRPGELFF. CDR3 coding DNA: TGTGCCAGCAGCCTAAGACAGGGCAGGCCCGGGGAGCTGTTTTTT.

The CDR3 protein is CASSVEDRPATIYF. In nucleotides, the CDR3 is TGTGCCAGCAGCGTTGAAGACAGGCCGGCCACCATATATTTT. The V call is TRBV9, the J call TRBJ1-3, with D maybe TRBD1 (6 bases). Trimming took 2 bases from V and 9 from J, leaving 15 bases between them. CDR3 size: 14 residues. CDR1 and CDR2 from the germline V gene are SGDLS and YYNGEE.

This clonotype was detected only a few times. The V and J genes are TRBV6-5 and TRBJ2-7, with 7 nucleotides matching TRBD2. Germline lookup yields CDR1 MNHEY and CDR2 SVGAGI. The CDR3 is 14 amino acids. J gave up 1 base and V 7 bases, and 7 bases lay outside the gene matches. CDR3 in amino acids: CASTTLGGSYEQYF. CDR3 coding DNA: TGTGCCAGCACCACCTTGGGAGGGTCCTACGAGCAGTACTTC.

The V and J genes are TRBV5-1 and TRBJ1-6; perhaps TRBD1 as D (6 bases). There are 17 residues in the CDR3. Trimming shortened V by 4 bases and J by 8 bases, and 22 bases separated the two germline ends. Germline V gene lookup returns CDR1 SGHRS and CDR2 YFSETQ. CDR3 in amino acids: CASSAGQPGRSDSPLHF. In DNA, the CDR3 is TGCGCCAGCAGCGCTGGACAGCCCGGGAGATCGGATTCACCCCTCCACTTT.

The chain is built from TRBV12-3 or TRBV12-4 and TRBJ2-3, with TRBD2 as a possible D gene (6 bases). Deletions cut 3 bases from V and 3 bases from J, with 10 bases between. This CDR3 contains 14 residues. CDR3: CASSFTSQTDTQYF. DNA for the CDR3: TGTGCCAGCAGTTTTACTAGCCAGACAGATACGCAGTATTTT.

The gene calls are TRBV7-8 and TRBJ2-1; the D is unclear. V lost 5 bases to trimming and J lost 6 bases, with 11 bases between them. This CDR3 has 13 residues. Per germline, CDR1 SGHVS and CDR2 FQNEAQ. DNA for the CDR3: TGTGCCAGCAGCCCAGCAGTTCTCAATGAGCAGTTCTTC. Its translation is CASSPAVLNEQFF.

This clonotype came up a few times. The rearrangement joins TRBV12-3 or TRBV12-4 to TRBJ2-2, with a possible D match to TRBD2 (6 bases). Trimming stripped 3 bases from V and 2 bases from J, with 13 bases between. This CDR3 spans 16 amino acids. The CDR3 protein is CASSFSPSANTGELFF. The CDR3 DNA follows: TGTGCCAGCAGTTTTAGTCCTAGCGCTAACACCGGGGAGCTGTTTTTT.

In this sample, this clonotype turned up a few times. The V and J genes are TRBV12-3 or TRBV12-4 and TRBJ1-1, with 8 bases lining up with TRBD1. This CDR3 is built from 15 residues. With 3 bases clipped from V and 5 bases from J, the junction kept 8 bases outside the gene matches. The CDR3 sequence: CASSFAGGSGTEAFF. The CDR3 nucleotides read TGTGCCAGCAGTTTTGCAGGGGGCTCAGGGACTGAAGCTTTCTTT.

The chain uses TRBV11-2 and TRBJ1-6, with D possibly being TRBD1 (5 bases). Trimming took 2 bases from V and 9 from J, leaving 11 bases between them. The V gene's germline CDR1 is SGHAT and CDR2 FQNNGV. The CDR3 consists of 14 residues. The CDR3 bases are TGTGCCAGCAGCTTACGGGGGAACTCTTCACCCCTCCACTTT. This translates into CASSLRGNSSPLHF.

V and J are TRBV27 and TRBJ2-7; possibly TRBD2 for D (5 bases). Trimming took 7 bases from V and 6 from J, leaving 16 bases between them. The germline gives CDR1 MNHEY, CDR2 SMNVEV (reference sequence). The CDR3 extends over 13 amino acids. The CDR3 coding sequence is TGTGCCAGCACCCCCCCCGGAGGCGGCGAGCAGTACTTC. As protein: CASTPPGGGEQYF.

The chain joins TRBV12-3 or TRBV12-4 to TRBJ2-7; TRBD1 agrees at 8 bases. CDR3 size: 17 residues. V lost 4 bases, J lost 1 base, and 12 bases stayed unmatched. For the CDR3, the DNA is TGTGCCAGCAGTTCGTCGACAGGGGTAGTCCCTTCCTACGAGCAGTACTTC. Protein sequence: CASSSSTGVVPSYEQYF.

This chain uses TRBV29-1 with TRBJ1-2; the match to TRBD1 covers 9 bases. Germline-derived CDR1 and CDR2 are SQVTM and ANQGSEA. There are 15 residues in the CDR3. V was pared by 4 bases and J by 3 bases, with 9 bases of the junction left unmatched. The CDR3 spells CSVGSPDRGYYGYTF. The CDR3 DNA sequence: TGCAGCGTTGGTTCCCCGGACAGGGGCTACTATGGCTACACCTTC.